The source of this T cell receptor (beta chain) is a study of cytomegalovirus exposure and HLA in healthy donors. General observations from the study: In a later analysis, HLA-associated beta chains showed higher expansion and lower generation probabilities than comparable chains. Altogether, 160 or so TCR beta chains were recorded as cytomegalovirus-associated. Analyses of presence and absence presupposed an approximately uniform sequencing depth across donors.

The PCR employed 60 Vbeta primers together with 13 Jbeta primers. Sequencing was performed with immunoSEQ multiplex PCR; in TCRdb, only in-frame clones are kept and a portion is missing. Of 87,000 or so clones in the sample, 64% were seen once. Germline-derived CDR1 and CDR2 are LNHDA and SQIVND (reference sequence). V dropped 6 bases and J dropped 10 bases, with 13 bases sitting between them. The CDR3 loop spans 13 amino acids. To note about this clone: Its antigen remains unknown.

The receptor's source is a man aged 60-69 years in good health and CMV-seronegative. The sample consisted of PBMCs. The chain is built from TRBV19 and TRBJ1-6; unclear D gene. The DNA of the CDR3 is TGTGCCAGTAGGTACGGGAAGGAGTCACCCCTCCACTTT. As protein: CASRYGKESPLHF.